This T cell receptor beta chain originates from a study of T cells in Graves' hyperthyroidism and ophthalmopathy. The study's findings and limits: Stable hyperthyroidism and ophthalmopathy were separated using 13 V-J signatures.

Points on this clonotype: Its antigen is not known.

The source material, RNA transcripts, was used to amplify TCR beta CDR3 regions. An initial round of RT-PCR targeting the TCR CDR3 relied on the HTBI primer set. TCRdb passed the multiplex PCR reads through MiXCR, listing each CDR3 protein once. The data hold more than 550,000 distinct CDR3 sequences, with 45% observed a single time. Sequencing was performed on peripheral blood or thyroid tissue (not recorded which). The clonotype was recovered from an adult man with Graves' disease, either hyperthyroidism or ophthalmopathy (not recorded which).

The CDR3 DNA follows: TGTGCCAGCAGCTTGGTCCTAGCGGGAGGGACCTACGAGCAGTACTTC. It specifies CASSLVLAGGTYEQYF. The chain has TRBV7-9 and TRBJ2-7, with TRBD2 matching over 12 bases. V dropped 3 bases and J dropped 2; count of bases not matched to a gene: 5. This CDR3 contains 16 residues. Germline lookup yields CDR1 SEHNR and CDR2 FQNEAQ (reference sequence).